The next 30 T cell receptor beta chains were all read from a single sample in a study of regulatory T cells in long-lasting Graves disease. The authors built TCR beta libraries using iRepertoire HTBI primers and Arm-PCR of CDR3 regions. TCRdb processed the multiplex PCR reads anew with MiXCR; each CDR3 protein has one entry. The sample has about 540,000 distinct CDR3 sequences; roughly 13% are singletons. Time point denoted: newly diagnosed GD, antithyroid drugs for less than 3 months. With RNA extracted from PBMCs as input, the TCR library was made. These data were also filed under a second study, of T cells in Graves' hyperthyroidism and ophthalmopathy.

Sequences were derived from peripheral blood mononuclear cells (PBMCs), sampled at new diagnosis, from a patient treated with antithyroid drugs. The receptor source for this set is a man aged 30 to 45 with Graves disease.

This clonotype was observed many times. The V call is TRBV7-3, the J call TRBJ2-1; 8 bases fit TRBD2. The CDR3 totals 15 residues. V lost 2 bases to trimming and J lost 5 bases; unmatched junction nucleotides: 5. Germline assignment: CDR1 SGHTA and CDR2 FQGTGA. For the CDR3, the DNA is TGTGCCAGCAGCTTATTTGGGACTAGTGACAATGAGCAGTTCTTC. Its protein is CASSLFGTSDNEQFF.

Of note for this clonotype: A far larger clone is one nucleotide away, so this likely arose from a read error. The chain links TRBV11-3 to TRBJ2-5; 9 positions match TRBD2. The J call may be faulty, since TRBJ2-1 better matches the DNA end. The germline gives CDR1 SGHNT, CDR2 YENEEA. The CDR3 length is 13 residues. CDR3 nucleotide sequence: TGTGCCAGCAGCATCGGGACTAGCAGAGGGCAGTTCTTC. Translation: CASSIGTSRGQFF.

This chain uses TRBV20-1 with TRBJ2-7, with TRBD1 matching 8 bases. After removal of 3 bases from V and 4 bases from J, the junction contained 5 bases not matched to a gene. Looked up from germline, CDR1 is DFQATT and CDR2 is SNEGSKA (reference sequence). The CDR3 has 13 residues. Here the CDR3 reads CSARQGAWYEQYF. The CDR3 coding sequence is TGCAGTGCTAGGCAGGGGGCTTGGTACGAGCAGTACTTC.

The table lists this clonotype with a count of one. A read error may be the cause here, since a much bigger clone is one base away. CDR3 in amino acids: CASSQAAREKLFF. CDR3 in DNA: TGTGCCAGCAGCCAAGCGGCAAGGGAAAAACTGTTTTTT. This chain connects TRBV3-1 to TRBJ1-4; D is unclear. V was pared by 1 base and J by 8 bases, with 8 bases between. The CDR3 extends over 13 amino acids. Germline CDR1 reads LGHDT; CDR2 reads YNNKEL (reference sequence).

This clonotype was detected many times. CDR3 protein: CASSPYDGNIQYF. DNA of the CDR3: TGTGCCAGCAGTCCGTACGATGGAAACATTCAGTACTTC. This sequence joins TRBV6-1 and TRBJ2-4, with D hard to call. Germline lookup yields CDR1 MNHNS and CDR2 SASEGT. CDR3 size: 13 residues. V was trimmed by 5 bases and J by 6 bases, leaving 11 bases between them.

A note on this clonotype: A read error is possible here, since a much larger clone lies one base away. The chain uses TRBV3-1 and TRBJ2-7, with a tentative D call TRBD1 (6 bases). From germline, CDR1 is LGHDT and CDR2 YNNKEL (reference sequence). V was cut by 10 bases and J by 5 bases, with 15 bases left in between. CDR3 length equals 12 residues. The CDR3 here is CANSRQADEQYF. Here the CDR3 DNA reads TGTGCCAACAGTCGACAGGCTGACGAGCAGTACTTC.

DNA of the CDR3: TGTGCCAGCAGTTACCCCTTGGGAGGGCAAGAGACCCAGTACTTC. It specifies CASSYPLGGQETQYF. This rearrangement joins TRBV28 to TRBJ2-5; 7 positions agree with TRBD2. Germline lookup yields CDR1 MDHEN and CDR2 SYDVKM. There are 15 residues in the CDR3. Trimming removed 4 bases from V and 2 bases from J; junction bases left unmatched: 7.

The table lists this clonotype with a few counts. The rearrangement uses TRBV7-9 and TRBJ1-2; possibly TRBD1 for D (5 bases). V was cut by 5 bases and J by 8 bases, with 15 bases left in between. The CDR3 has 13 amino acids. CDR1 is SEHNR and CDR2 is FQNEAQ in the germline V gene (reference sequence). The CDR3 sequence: CASSPLKGRGYTF. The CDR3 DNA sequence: TGTGCCAGCAGCCCTCTCAAGGGACGGGGCTACACCTTC.

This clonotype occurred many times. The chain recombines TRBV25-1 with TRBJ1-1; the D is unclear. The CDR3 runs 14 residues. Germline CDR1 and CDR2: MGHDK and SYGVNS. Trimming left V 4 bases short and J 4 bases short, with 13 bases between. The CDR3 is CASSGGGRSTEAFF. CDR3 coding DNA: TGTGCCAGCAGTGGTGGTGGGAGGAGCACTGAAGCTTTCTTT.

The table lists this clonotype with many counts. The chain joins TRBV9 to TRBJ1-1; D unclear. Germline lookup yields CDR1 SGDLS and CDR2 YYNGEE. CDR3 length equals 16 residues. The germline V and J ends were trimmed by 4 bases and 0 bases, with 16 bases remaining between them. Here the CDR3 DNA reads TGTGCCAGCAGCCCCGCTCGTAGGAACTTGAACACTGAAGCTTTCTTT. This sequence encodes CASSPARRNLNTEAFF.

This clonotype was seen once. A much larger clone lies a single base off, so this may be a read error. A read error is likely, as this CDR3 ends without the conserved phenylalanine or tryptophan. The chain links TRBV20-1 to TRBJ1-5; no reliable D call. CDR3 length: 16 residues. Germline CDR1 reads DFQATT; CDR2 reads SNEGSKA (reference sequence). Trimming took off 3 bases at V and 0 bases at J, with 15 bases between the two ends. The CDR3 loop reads CSASFPSSNSNQPQHY. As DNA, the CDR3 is TGCAGTGCTAGTTTCCCGAGTTCCAATAGCAATCAGCCCCAGCATTAT.

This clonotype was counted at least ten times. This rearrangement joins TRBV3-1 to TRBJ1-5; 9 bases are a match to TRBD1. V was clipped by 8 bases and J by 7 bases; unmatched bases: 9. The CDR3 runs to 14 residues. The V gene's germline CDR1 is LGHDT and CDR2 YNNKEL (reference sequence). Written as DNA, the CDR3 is TGTGCCAGCCGATACAGGGGGCTCGGACAGCCCCAGCATTTT. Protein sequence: CASRYRGLGQPQHF.

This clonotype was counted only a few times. The CDR3 bases are TGCAGCGTTGAGAGTCAAGCCGGGGAGCTGTTTTTT. This sequence encodes CSVESQAGELFF. The V gene is TRBV29-1, the J gene TRBJ2-2; D gene unclear. V lost 3 bases and J lost 6, with 8 bases in between. Germline V gives CDR1 SQVTM, CDR2 ANQGSEA. The CDR3 is 12 amino acids.

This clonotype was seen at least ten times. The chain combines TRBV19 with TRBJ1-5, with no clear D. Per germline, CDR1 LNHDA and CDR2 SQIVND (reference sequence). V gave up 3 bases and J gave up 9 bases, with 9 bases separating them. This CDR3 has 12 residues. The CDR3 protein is CASSIARGPQHF. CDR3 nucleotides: TGTGCCAGTAGTATCGCTCGGGGGCCCCAGCATTTT. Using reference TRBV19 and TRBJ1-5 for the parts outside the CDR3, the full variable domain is DGGITQSPKYLFRKEGQNVTLSCEQNLNHDAMYWYRQDPGQGLRLIYYSQIVNDFQKGDIAEGYSVSREKKESFPLTVTSAQKNPTAFYLCASSIARGPQHFGDGTRLSIL.

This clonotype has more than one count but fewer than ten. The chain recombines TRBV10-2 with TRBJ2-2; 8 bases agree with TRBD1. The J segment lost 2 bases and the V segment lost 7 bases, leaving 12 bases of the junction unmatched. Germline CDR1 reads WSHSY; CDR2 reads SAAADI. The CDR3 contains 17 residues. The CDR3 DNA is TGCGCCAGCAAGAACCCGGGACAGGTCACTAACACCGGGGAGCTGTTTTTT. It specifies CASKNPGQVTNTGELFF.

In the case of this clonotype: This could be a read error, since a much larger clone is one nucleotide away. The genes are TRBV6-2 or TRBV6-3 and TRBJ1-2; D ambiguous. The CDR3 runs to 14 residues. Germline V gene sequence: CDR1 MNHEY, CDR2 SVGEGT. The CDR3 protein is CASSYSPGSRGCTF. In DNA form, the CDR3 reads TGTGCCAGCAGTTACTCGCCCGGGAGTCGTGGCTGCACCTTC.

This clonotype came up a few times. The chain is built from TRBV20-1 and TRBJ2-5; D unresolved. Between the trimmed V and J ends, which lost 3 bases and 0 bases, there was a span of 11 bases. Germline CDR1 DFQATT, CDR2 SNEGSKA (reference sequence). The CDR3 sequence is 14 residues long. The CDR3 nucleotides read TGCAGTGCTAGGGGTGAACTTTACCAAGAGACCCAGTACTTC. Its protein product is CSARGELYQETQYF.

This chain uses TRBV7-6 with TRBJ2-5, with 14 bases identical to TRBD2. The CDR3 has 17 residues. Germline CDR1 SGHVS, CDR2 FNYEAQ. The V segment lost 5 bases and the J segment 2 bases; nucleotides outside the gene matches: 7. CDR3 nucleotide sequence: TGTGCCAGCAGCCCCGGACTAGCGGGAGGACTGCAAGAGACCCAGTACTTC. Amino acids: CASSPGLAGGLQETQYF. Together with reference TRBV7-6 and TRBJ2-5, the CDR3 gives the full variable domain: GAGVSQSPRYKVTKRGQDVALRCDPISGHVSLYWYRQALGQGPEFLTYFNYEAQQDKSGLPNDRFSAERPEGSISTLTIQRTEQRDSAMYRCASSPGLAGGLQETQYFGPGTRLLVL.

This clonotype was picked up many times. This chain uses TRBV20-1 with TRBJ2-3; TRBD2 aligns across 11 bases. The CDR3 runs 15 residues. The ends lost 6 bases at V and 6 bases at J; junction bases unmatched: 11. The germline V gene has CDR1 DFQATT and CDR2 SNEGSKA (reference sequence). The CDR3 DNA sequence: TGCAGTGCCCGAGCGACTAGCGGGAATCTCGATACGCAGTATTTT. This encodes CSARATSGNLDTQYF.

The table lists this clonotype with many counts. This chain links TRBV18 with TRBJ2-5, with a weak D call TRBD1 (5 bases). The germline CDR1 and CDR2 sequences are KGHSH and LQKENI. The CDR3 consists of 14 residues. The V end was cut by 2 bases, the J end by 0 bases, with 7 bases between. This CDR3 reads CASSPAGNQETQYF. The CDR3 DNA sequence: TGTGCCAGCTCACCAGCAGGGAACCAAGAGACCCAGTACTTC. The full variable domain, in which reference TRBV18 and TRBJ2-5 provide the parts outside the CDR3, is NAGVMQNPRHLVRRRGQEARLRCSPMKGHSHVYWYRQLPEEGLKFMVYLQKENIIDESGMPKERFSAEFPKEGPSILRIQQVVRGDSAAYFCASSPAGNQETQYFGPGTRLLVL.

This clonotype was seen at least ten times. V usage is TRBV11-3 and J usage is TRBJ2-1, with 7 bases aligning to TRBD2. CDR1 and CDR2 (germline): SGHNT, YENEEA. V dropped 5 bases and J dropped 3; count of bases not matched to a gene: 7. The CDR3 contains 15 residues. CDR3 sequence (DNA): TGTGCCAGCAGCCCGTCGGGGGGTTTCTACAATGAGCAGTTCTTC. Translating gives CASSPSGGFYNEQFF.

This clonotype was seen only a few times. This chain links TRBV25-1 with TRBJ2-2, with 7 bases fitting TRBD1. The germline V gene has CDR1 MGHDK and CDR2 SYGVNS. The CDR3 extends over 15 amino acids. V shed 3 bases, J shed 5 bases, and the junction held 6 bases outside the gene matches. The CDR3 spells CASSDLTGPTGELFF. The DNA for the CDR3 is TGTGCCAGCAGTGATCTGACAGGGCCAACCGGGGAGCTGTTTTTT.

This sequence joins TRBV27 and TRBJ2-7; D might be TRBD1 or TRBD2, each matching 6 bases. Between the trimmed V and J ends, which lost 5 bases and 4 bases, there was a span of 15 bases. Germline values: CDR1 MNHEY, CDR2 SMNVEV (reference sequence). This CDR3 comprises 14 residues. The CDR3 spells CASSHSGGRYEQYF. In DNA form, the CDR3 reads TGTGCCAGCAGTCACTCCGGGGGCCGGTACGAGCAGTACTTC.

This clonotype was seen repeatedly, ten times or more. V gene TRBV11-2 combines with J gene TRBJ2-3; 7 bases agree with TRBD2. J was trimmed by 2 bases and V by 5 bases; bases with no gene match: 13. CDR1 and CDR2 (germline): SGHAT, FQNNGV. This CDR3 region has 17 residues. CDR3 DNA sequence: TGTGCCAGCAGCCATCCATTTCGCGGGAGAATCACAGATACGCAGTATTTT. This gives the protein CASSHPFRGRITDTQYF.

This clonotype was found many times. The DNA of the CDR3 is TGCAGTGCTAATTCCCCTATGGAGCGGTCCTACGAGCAGTACTTC. Amino acids: CSANSPMERSYEQYF. This chain connects TRBV20-1 to TRBJ2-7, with D perhaps matching TRBD2 (5 bases). This CDR3 is built from 15 residues. The V end was cut by 4 bases, the J end by 1 base, with 17 bases between. Looked up from germline, CDR1 is DFQATT and CDR2 is SNEGSKA (reference sequence).

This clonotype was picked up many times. CDR3 residues: CSVEGGLASETQYF. Here the CDR3 DNA reads TGCAGCGTTGAAGGGGGACTAGCGTCAGAGACCCAGTACTTC. This sequence joins TRBV29-1 and TRBJ2-5; 10 nucleotides line up with TRBD2. Germline-derived CDR1 and CDR2 are SQVTM and ANQGSEA. The CDR3 has 14 residues. Trimming at V came to 1 base and at J to 4 bases, leaving 3 bases not matched to a gene.

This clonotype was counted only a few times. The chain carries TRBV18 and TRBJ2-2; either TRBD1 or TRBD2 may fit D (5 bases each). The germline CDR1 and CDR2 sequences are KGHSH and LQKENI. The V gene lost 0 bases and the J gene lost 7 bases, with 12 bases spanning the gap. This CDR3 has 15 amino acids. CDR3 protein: CASSPPLGVGGELFF. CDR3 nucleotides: TGTGCCAGCTCACCACCTTTGGGGGTCGGCGGGGAGCTGTTTTTT. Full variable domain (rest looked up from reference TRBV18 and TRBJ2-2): NAGVMQNPRHLVRRRGQEARLRCSPMKGHSHVYWYRQLPEEGLKFMVYLQKENIIDESGMPKERFSAEFPKEGPSILRIQQVVRGDSAAYFCASSPPLGVGGELFFGEGSRLTVL.

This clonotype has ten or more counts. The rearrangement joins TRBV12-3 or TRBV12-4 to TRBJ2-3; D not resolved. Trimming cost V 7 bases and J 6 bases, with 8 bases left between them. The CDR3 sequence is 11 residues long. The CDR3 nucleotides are TGTGCCAGCACCTTAACCGATACGCAGTATTTT. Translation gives CASTLTDTQYF.

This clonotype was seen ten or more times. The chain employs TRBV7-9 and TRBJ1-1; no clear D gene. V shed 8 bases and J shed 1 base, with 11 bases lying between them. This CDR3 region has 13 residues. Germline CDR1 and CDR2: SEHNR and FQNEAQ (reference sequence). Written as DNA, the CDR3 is TGTGCCAGCCATGATGACGGGAACACTGAAGCTTTCTTT. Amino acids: CASHDDGNTEAFF. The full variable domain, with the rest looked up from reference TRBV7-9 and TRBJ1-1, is DTGVSQNPRHKITKRGQNVTFRCDPISEHNRLYWYRQTLGQGPEFLTYFQNEAQLEKSRLLSDRFSAERPKGSFSTLEIQRTEQGDSAMYLCASHDDGNTEAFFGQGTRLTVV.

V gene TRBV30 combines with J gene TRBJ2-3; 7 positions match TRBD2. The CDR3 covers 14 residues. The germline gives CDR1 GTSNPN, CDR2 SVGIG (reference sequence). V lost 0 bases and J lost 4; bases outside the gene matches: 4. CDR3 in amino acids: CAWSVSLASDTQYF. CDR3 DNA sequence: TGTGCCTGGAGTGTGTCACTAGCGTCAGATACGCAGTATTTT.